This T cell receptor beta chain was identified during a study of OX40 agonist ivuxolimab in advanced cancers. The study's findings and limits: Researchers report that CD8+ T cells had, on average, more expanded clones than CD4+.

No patient had autoimmune disease or received systemic immunosuppression. About this clone: Antigen specificity is unknown.

Sequencing was performed with immunoSEQ multiplex PCR; in TCRdb, only in-frame clones are kept and a portion is missing. The top ten hold about 12% of the sample, which has around 62,000 clones, 80% to 90% seen once. Germline V gene lookup returns CDR1 SGHDN and CDR2 FVKESK. The CDR3 sequence is 17 residues long. Trimming stripped 0 bases from V and 5 bases from J, with 14 bases between. The chain recombines TRBV14 with TRBJ1-6, with D unclear. The specimen comprised CD4+ or CD8+ T cells sorted from blood, sampled in a trial of the OX40 agonist ivuxolimab. This clonotype originated in an adult with an advanced solid tumor such as melanoma, head and neck, liver or kidney cancer. DNA of the CDR3: TGTGCCAGCAGCCAAGATTGGACTGCTGTCGATAATTCACCCCTCCACTTT. Its protein product is CASSQDWTAVDNSPLHF.